This T cell receptor (beta chain) was recorded in a study of shared clonotypes between healthy human individuals. Study in general: Per donor, CD8 memory used one plate, CD8 naive used two, CD4 memory used three and CD4 naive used three.

With regard to this clone: Antigen specificity is unknown.

CD45RO-negative cells were positively selected for CCR7, leaving out terminally differentiated effector memory CD45RA+ cells. V was clipped by 0 bases and J by 3 bases, with 12 bases between them. Germline CDR1 SEHNR, CDR2 FQNEAQ (reference sequence). This CDR3 comprises 15 residues. Authors' processing steps: As immunoSEQ supplied junction-only sequences (without quality scores), filtering differed. Profiling relied on immunoSEQ multiplex PCR, and the TCRdb table lists in-frame clones only, not all of them. Clone size and the V and J calls come from that table; the DNA yielded D and trimming. The table shows approximately 590,000 clones, with nearly 97% occurring only once. Study-level results: Limitation of the genetic and exposure-history diversity represented came from the few donors.

The chain combines TRBV7-9 with TRBJ2-7; the D is unclear. The sequence derives from a woman in her twenties or thirties in good health. Sequencing was done on a sample of naive CD8+ T cells sorted from blood. CDR3 in amino acids: CASSLAVIDGYEQYF. CDR3 bases: TGTGCCAGCAGCTTAGCGGTGATCGACGGCTACGAGCAGTACTTC.